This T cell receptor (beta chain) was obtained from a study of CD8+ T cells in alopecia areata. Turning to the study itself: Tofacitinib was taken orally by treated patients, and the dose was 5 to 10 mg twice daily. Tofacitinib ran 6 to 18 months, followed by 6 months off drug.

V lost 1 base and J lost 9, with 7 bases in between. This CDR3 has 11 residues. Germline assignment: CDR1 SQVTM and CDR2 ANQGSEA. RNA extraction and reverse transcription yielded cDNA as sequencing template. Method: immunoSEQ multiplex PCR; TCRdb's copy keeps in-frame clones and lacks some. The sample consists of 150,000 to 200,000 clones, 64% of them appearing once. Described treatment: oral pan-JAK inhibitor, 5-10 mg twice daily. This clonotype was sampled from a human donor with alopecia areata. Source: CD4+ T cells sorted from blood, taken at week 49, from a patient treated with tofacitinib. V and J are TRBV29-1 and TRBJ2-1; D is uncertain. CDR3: CSVEGPGEQFF. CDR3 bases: TGCAGCGTTGAAGGACCGGGTGAGCAGTTCTTC.